The rows below give T cell receptor beta chains drawn from one sample of a study of cytomegalovirus exposure and HLA in healthy donors. Libraries were prepared by immunoSEQ multiplex PCR; TCRdb keeps only in-frame clonotypes and omits some of them. In the table there are about 150,000 clones, around nine tenths of which are singletons. Sequenced: PBMCs. The receptors were sampled from a man younger than 30 in good health and CMV-seropositive. CDR3s include the opening cysteine and the closing phenylalanine or tryptophan. D genes are given only for firm matches. Clone size, where shown, is once, few, many, or a class for clones that have expanded.

J gene,V gene,D gene,clone size,CDR3 DNA,CDR3 protein
TRBJ2-1,TRBV6-5,.,.,TGTGCCAGCAGAACCGACAGAGGCTCCTACAATGAGCAGTTCTTC,CASRTDRGSYNEQFF
TRBJ1-5,TRBV18,.,.,TGTGCCAGCTCGCAGGGACGGGAGAGCAATCAGCCCCAGCATTTT,CASSQGRESNQPQHF
TRBJ2-1,TRBV29-1,TRBD2,.,TGCAGCGCTTTAGCGGGACGGTCCTACAATGAGCAGTTCTTC,CSALAGRSYNEQFF
TRBJ1-5,TRBV7-8,.,.,TGTGCCAGCAGCTTAGCGCTCCGGGGTGGCCAGCCCCAGCATTTT,CASSLALRGGQPQHF
TRBJ2-7,TRBV7-9,TRBD2,.,TGTGCCAGCAGCCCAGGGTTGCGGGGGACGAAGGTAGGCTACGAGCAGTACTTC,CASSPGLRGTKVGYEQYF
TRBJ2-1,TRBV4-2,TRBD2,.,TGTGCCAGCAGCCAAGATACACGTTCGGTAGCGGGAGTCGCTGAGCAGTTCTTC,CASSQDTRSVAGVAEQFF
TRBJ2-2,TRBV5-6,TRBD2,.,TGTGCCAGCAGCTGGGGACTAGCGGGAGGGCCTCAGGAGCTGTTTTTT,CASSWGLAGGPQELFF
TRBJ2-3,TRBV7-2,TRBD2,.,TGTGCCAGCAGCCTAGCGGGGGGACCCACAGATACGCAGTATTTT,CASSLAGGPTDTQYF
TRBJ2-7,TRBV15,TRBD1,once,TGTGCCACCAGCAGTCCGGGACAGGGTGCCTACGAGCAGTACTTC,CATSSPGQGAYEQYF
TRBJ2-7,TRBV7-2,TRBD1,.,TGTGCCAGCAGCCCCCGGACAGGGGGAGAGTACGAGCAGTACTTC,CASSPRTGGEYEQYF
TRBJ2-3,TRBV10-3,TRBD2,.,TGTGCCATCAGTGAGTCGGGGGGGAGCACAGATACGCAGTATTTT,CAISESGGSTDTQYF
TRBJ1-6,TRBV27,.,.,TGTGCCAGCAGCCCCGACACCGCTTATAATTCACCCCTCCACTTT,CASSPDTAYNSPLHF
TRBJ1-6,TRBV9,TRBD1,.,TGTGCCAGCAGCAACAGGGGTTCACCCCTCCACTTT,CASSNRGSPLHF
TRBJ1-5,TRBV7-2,.,.,TGTGCCAGCAGCCCCGTTGGGGCCTATAGCAATCAGCCCCAGCATTTT,CASSPVGAYSNQPQHF
TRBJ1-1,TRBV10-3,.,.,TGTGCCATCAGTCGCAGGGGCGAGGGCACTGAAGCTTTCTTT,CAISRRGEGTEAFF
TRBJ2-7,TRBV5-1,TRBD1,.,TGCGCCAGCAGCTTGGGGGACAGGGGCGACGAGCAGTACTTC,CASSLGDRGDEQYF
TRBJ1-1,TRBV6-5,.,once,TGTGCCAGCAGAGCCGGGACAATGAACACTGAAGCTTTCTTT,CASRAGTMNTEAFF
TRBJ1-2,TRBV10-3,.,.,TGTGCCATCGGGGAGGTTAACTATGGCTACACCTTC,CAIGEVNYGYTF
TRBJ2-7,TRBV4-2,TRBD2,.,TGTGCCAGCAGCCAGGGGGGACTAGCGGCCTACGAGCAGTACTTC,CASSQGGLAAYEQYF
TRBJ1-2,TRBV30,.,.,TGTGCCTGGAGTGTAGCAAGGGGAGGGAAAAGGGGCTACACCTTC,CAWSVARGGKRGYTF
TRBJ2-1,TRBV10-3,TRBD1,.,TGTGCCATCAGTGAGGGGACAGTAAGCTCCTACAATGAGCAGTTCTTC,CAISEGTVSSYNEQFF
TRBJ2-7,TRBV11-2,TRBD1,.,TGTGCCAGCAGCTTAGTGGGACAGGGAGGCCACGAGCAGTACTTC,CASSLVGQGGHEQYF
TRBJ1-2,TRBV6-5,.,.,TGTGCCAGCAGTTCACAGGGTGGGTCATCAAATGGCTACACCTTC,CASSSQGGSSNGYTF
TRBJ1-4,TRBV4-1,.,.,TGCGCCAGCAGCCAAGCCCTCGGCCAGGGCCTCAGTGAAAAACTGTTTTTT,CASSQALGQGLSEKLFF
TRBJ2-1,TRBV7-7,TRBD2,.,TGTGCCAGCAGCTTAGGGCCCACGGGGGGCTACAATGAGCAGTTCTTC,CASSLGPTGGYNEQFF
TRBJ2-7,TRBV7-2,.,once,TGTGCCAGCAGCTTAGCCCACTCCTCCTACGAGCAGTACTTC,CASSLAHSSYEQYF
TRBJ2-1,TRBV6-5,.,.,TGTGCCAGCCGGCGGGACGCCGGATACAATGAGCAGTTCTTC,CASRRDAGYNEQFF
TRBJ1-5,TRBV7-8,.,once,TGTGCCAGCAGCTTAGGTCAGGGCGCGAGCAATCAGCCCCAGCATTTT,CASSLGQGASNQPQHF
TRBJ2-2,TRBV5-1,.,.,TGCGCCAGCAGCTTGGTGCGGGAGAACACCGGGGAGCTGTTTTTT,CASSLVRENTGELFF
TRBJ2-7,TRBV30,TRBD2,.,TGTGCCTGGAGCACTAGCGGGAGGAACGAGCAGTACTTC,CAWSTSGRNEQYF
TRBJ2-3,TRBV10-2,.,.,TGCGCCAGCAGTGTCGGCAGGGATTTTTTCACAGATACGCAGTATTTT,CASSVGRDFFTDTQYF
TRBJ2-3,TRBV4-1,.,.,TGCGCCAGCAGCCAAGAGTTCCTGGACAAGGATCAAGATACGCAGTATTTT,CASSQEFLDKDQDTQYF
TRBJ1-2,TRBV6-5,.,.,TGTGCCAGCAGTTACTCGGGGCAGAGCACCTTCTATGGCTACACCTTC,CASSYSGQSTFYGYTF
TRBJ1-2,TRBV6-5,.,few,TGTGCCAGCAGTTACGAGGGGGACTATGGCTACACCTTC,CASSYEGDYGYTF
TRBJ2-1,TRBV11-3,TRBD2,.,TGTGCCAGCAGCCCCCAGGGACTAGCGGGAGGGGATGAGCAGTTCTTC,CASSPQGLAGGDEQFF
TRBJ2-5,TRBV27,.,.,TGTGCCAGCAGTCCCTCGGGGGGCCGAGTGGGGGAGACCCAGTACTTC,CASSPSGGRVGETQYF
TRBJ2-2,TRBV7-9,.,.,TGTGCCAGCAGCTTAATGGCGGGGCTCCGAACCGGGGAGCTGTTTTTT,CASSLMAGLRTGELFF
TRBJ2-7,TRBV10-3,TRBD2,.,TGTGCCATCACTACCGGGACTAGCGGCTCCTACGAGCAGTACTTC,CAITTGTSGSYEQYF
TRBJ2-5,TRBV6-6,.,.,TGTGCCAGCAGGAGACTCGGGGTGGGGGAGACCCAGTACTTC,CASRRLGVGETQYF
TRBJ1-5,TRBV7-2,TRBD1,.,TGTGCCAGCAGCTCCAGACAGGGTCAGCCCCAGCATTTT,CASSSRQGQPQHF
TRBJ2-3,TRBV19,TRBD2,.,TGTGCCAGTAGTATAGTTTTTGGAGCGGGGGAAGATACGCAGTATTTT,CASSIVFGAGEDTQYF
TRBJ1-2,TRBV10-3,TRBD1,once,TGTGCCATCAGTGAAGGGGTAACAGGGGGCCCCCTGGGCTATGGCTACACCTTC,CAISEGVTGGPLGYGYTF
TRBJ2-3,TRBV7-3,TRBD2,.,TGTGCCAGCAGCATTAGCGGGGGATCCACAGATACGCAGTATTTT,CASSISGGSTDTQYF
TRBJ2-7,TRBV10-3,.,.,TGTGCCACCCGGTCCGCCGATTTCTACGAGCAGTACTTC,CATRSADFYEQYF
TRBJ1-2,TRBV7-9,.,.,TGTGCCAGCAGCTTAGCCGGTTCTGGCTACACCTTC,CASSLAGSGYTF
TRBJ2-1,TRBV18,.,.,TGTGCCAGCTCACCCGCCACCCATAACAGTTACAATGAGCAGTTCTTC,CASSPATHNSYNEQFF
TRBJ2-5,TRBV29-1,.,.,TGCAGCGGGAGGGGAGGGGCAGGGGTGGAGACCCAGTACTTC,CSGRGGAGVETQYF
TRBJ2-7,TRBV12-2,.,.,TGTGCAAGTGAATTAAAGCGCGGAAGCTCCTACGAGCAGTACTTC,CASELKRGSSYEQYF
TRBJ2-2,TRBV7-2,TRBD2,.,TGTGCCAGCAGCTTAGTCGGCGGACTAGGCAACACCGGGGAGCTGTTTTTT,CASSLVGGLGNTGELFF
TRBJ2-1,TRBV4-2,TRBD2,.,TGTGCCAGCAGCCAAGACGTGGCGGGAGGGTTGTACAATGAGCAGTTCTTC,CASSQDVAGGLYNEQFF
TRBJ2-2,TRBV15,TRBD2,once,TGTGCCACCACAAAACGTACAGCGGGAGGATATACCGGGGAGCTGTTTTTT,CATTKRTAGGYTGELFF
TRBJ2-1,TRBV7-3,TRBD2,.,TGTGCCAGCAGCTTTGGTCTAGCGGGAGCCGATGAGCAGTTCTTC,CASSFGLAGADEQFF
TRBJ2-1,TRBV9,.,.,TGTGCCAGCAGCGTGTCCCCGACTAGCAATGAGCAGTTCTTC,CASSVSPTSNEQFF
TRBJ1-5,TRBV15,.,.,TGTGCCACCAGCAGAGTCGAGGGAAAGGGCAATCAGCCCCAGCATTTT,CATSRVEGKGNQPQHF
TRBJ2-7,TRBV7-8,.,.,TGTGCCAGCAGCACCGGGCCAGGGTTGGGGACCTACGAGCAGTACTTC,CASSTGPGLGTYEQYF
TRBJ1-1,TRBV27,.,few,TGTGCCAGCAGTTTCAGGGGAGTCGGGAACACTGAAGCTTTCTTT,CASSFRGVGNTEAFF
TRBJ1-2,TRBV9,.,.,TGTGCCAGCAGCCCGAACAGGAAGCAAGGCTACACCTTC,CASSPNRKQGYTF
TRBJ2-2,TRBV7-3,.,once,TGTGCCAGCAGCTGGGACAAGACCGGGGAGCTGTTTTTT,CASSWDKTGELFF
TRBJ1-5,TRBV30,TRBD1,.,TGTGCCTGGACCGAGGGGGCCCCGGGGGAGCCCCAGCATTTT,CAWTEGAPGEPQHF
TRBJ1-1,TRBV30,.,.,TGTGCCTGGACCACCGGACAGACCATGAACACTGAAGCTTTCTTT,CAWTTGQTMNTEAFF